The 20 T cell receptor beta chains below were found in one sample sequenced in a study of T-cell reconstitution after alpha-beta-depleted transplantation in children (dated by TCRdb to about 2016). The library relied on PCR. Sequencing took place on an Illumina HiSeq 2500. TCR library preparation used molecular barcoding, with unique molecular identifiers applied to normalize quantification of the TCRbeta repertoire. TCRdb reran the public reads through fastp at Q25 and MiXCR, keeping productive beta chains. One record per CDR3 amino acid sequence lists the most common genes and DNA. The table for this sample lists about 1,000,000 distinct CDR3 sequences; about 26% of them were counted only once. Under 30% of the sample is in the top ten clones. The treatment or condition label, read with the paper, signifies: allogeneic hematopoietic cell transplantation with graft depleted of TCRalphabeta T cells and CD19 B cells.

The material was PBMCs, mostly from graft donor cells, obtained 360 days after TCRalphabeta/CD19-depleted stem cell transplant. These TCRs come from a boy less than two years old who had a stem cell transplant for SCID, so the T cells may come from the graft donor.

CDR3 protein: CASSLDTSGGVITGELFF. In DNA form, the CDR3 reads TGTGCCAGCAGCTTGGACACTAGCGGGGGGGTTATCACCGGGGAGCTGTTTTTT. The genes are TRBV11-2 and TRBJ2-2, with 13 bases lining up with TRBD2. Germline V lookup: CDR1 SGHAT, CDR2 FQNNGV. J lost 4 bases, V lost 3 bases, and 8 bases had no gene match. The CDR3 is 18 amino acids.

The chain combines TRBV5-1 with TRBJ2-5; D may be TRBD2 (6 bases). This CDR3 spans 15 amino acids. From germline, CDR1 is SGHRS and CDR2 YFSETQ. V was cut by 4 bases and J by 2 bases, with 15 bases left in between. In DNA, the CDR3 is TGCGCCAGCAGCGCATCTAGTGGGGGGCAAGAGACCCAGTACTTC. Translated, it gives CASSASSGGQETQYF. Full variable domain (rest looked up from reference TRBV5-1 and TRBJ2-5): KAGVTQTPRYLIKTRGQQVTLSCSPISGHRSVSWYQQTPGQGLQFLFEYFSETQRNKGNFPGRFSGRQFSNSRSEMNVSTLELGDSALYLCASSASSGGQETQYFGPGTRLLVL.

This clonotype was counted many times. The chain couples TRBV11-2 to TRBJ2-7; D remains ambiguous. Germline CDR1 is SGHAT and CDR2 is FQNNGV. Trimming stripped 5 bases from V and 3 bases from J, with 8 bases between. This CDR3 spans 12 amino acids. CDR3 in amino acids: CASSTRGYEQYF. The CDR3, as DNA: TGTGCCAGCAGCACACGAGGCTACGAGCAGTACTTC.

The chain couples TRBV6-5 to TRBJ1-5, with TRBD1 identical over 8 bases. The CDR3 totals 18 residues. Germline assignment: CDR1 MNHEY and CDR2 SVGAGI. J lost 6 bases, V lost 4 bases, and 17 bases had no gene match. Written as DNA, the CDR3 is TGTGCCAGCAGTTCCGCGACAGGGGCTCACTCCCATACTCAGCCCCAGCATTTT. Its protein is CASSSATGAHSHTQPQHF.

The V gene is TRBV5-1, the J gene TRBJ1-3; the D gene is possibly TRBD1 (6 bases). The CDR3 extends over 16 amino acids. Germline V gives CDR1 SGHRS, CDR2 YFSETQ. Trimming took 3 bases from V and 0 from J, leaving 13 bases between them. The CDR3: CASSWGTRFSGNTIYF. In DNA, the CDR3 is TGCGCCAGCAGCTGGGGGACACGTTTCTCTGGAAACACCATATATTTT.

This clonotype was detected only a few times. The chain has TRBV9 and TRBJ2-2; D is uncertain. Germline CDR1 reads SGDLS; CDR2 reads YYNGEE. This CDR3 spans 15 amino acids. V lost 0 bases and J lost 5, with 11 bases in between. The DNA for the CDR3 is TGTGCCAGCAGCGTAGACGGGCCAAGAACCGGGGAGCTGTTTTTT. Translated: CASSVDGPRTGELFF.

V usage is TRBV18 and J usage is TRBJ1-1, with D uncertain. Trimming removed 1 base from V and 0 bases from J, with 9 bases in between. Germline CDR1 and CDR2: KGHSH and LQKENI. The CDR3 runs 15 residues. CDR3 in DNA: TGTGCCAGCTCACCACTGGTACACATGAACACTGAAGCTTTCTTT. Encoded protein: CASSPLVHMNTEAFF.

V and J are TRBV20-1 and TRBJ2-1; the D gene is possibly TRBD2 (8 bases). The CDR3 totals 15 residues. Per germline, CDR1 DFQATT and CDR2 SNEGSKA (reference sequence). The germline V and J ends were trimmed by 3 bases and 12 bases, with 24 bases remaining between them. This CDR3 reads CSARYPTSARGVQFF. CDR3 DNA: TGCAGTGCTAGGTACCCGACTAGCGCCAGGGGGGTGCAGTTCTTC.

This clonotype was found a few times. This chain connects TRBV24-1 to TRBJ2-1; 11 nucleotides agree with TRBD2. The germline V gene encodes CDR1 KGHDR and CDR2 SFDVKD. The CDR3 contains 18 residues. V was pared by 3 bases and J by 4 bases, with 10 bases of the junction left unmatched. The CDR3 region has the DNA TGTGCCACCAGTGATCCTTCTAGCGGGGGGACTTCGTACAATGAGCAGTTCTTC. Translating gives CATSDPSSGGTSYNEQFF.

This clonotype was detected only a few times. The chain employs TRBV12-3 or TRBV12-4 and TRBJ2-5, with 13 bases lining up with TRBD2. The CDR3 spans 16 residues. Trimming removed 2 bases from V and 3 bases from J; junction bases left unmatched: 3. The CDR3 spells CASSLIGLAGEETQYF. The CDR3 coding sequence is TGTGCCAGCAGTTTAATCGGACTAGCGGGGGAAGAGACCCAGTACTTC.

In its sample, this clonotype was seen a few times. This chain connects TRBV6-5 to TRBJ2-3, with D maybe TRBD2 (5 bases). This CDR3 is built from 15 residues. Looked up from germline, CDR1 is MNHEY and CDR2 is SVGAGI. The V end was cut by 0 bases, the J end by 0 bases, with 7 bases between. The CDR3 DNA reads as TGTGCCAGCAGTTACTCGACGGGGAGCACAGATACGCAGTATTTT. This encodes CASSYSTGSTDTQYF.

The chain uses TRBV5-1 and TRBJ2-4; 7 bases align to TRBD1. This CDR3 region has 15 residues. The V segment lost 0 bases and the J segment 2 bases; nucleotides outside the gene matches: 2. Germline CDR1 and CDR2: SGHRS and YFSETQ. CDR3 loop: CASSLATGSKNIQYF. The CDR3 nucleotides read TGCGCCAGCAGCTTGGCGACAGGGTCCAAAAACATTCAGTACTTC.

This chain connects TRBV5-1 to TRBJ2-3; perhaps TRBD2 as D (5 bases). CDR3 size: 15 residues. Trimming took off 4 bases at V and 0 bases at J, with 12 bases between the two ends. Germline loops: CDR1 SGHRS, CDR2 YFSETQ. CDR3 sequence: CASSRGLTSTDTQYF. Written as DNA, the CDR3 is TGCGCCAGCAGCCGCGGACTTACTAGCACAGATACGCAGTATTTT. The complete variable domain, with remaining parts taken from reference TRBV5-1 and TRBJ2-3, reads KAGVTQTPRYLIKTRGQQVTLSCSPISGHRSVSWYQQTPGQGLQFLFEYFSETQRNKGNFPGRFSGRQFSNSRSEMNVSTLELGDSALYLCASSRGLTSTDTQYFGPGTRLTVL.

This clonotype was seen many times. V is TRBV6-1 and J is TRBJ1-5; possibly TRBD1 for D (6 bases). The V and J ends lost 5 bases and 0 bases respectively, with 8 bases between them. Per the germline V gene, CDR1 is MNHNS and CDR2 is SASEGT. The CDR3 spans 14 residues. CDR3 DNA: TGTGCCAGCAGTAGGGGGGATAGCAATCAGCCCCAGCATTTT. The encoded protein is CASSRGDSNQPQHF.

This clonotype appeared once. The chain joins TRBV10-3 to TRBJ1-1, with D perhaps matching TRBD1 (6 bases). This CDR3 has 14 residues. Trimming took off 10 bases at V and 5 bases at J, with 20 bases between the two ends. CDR1 and CDR2 from the germline V gene are ENHRY and SYGVKD. The CDR3 sequence is CATRGAGGPTEAFF. Here the CDR3 DNA reads TGTGCCACTCGAGGCGCTGGGGGGCCAACTGAAGCTTTCTTT.

This clonotype was detected only a few times. V usage is TRBV20-1 and J usage is TRBJ1-2; D remains ambiguous. From germline, CDR1 is DFQATT and CDR2 SNEGSKA (reference sequence). Trimming cost V 0 bases and J 1 base, with 6 bases left between them. This CDR3 is built from 13 residues. The CDR3: CSARDGNNYGYTF. The CDR3 DNA reads as TGCAGTGCTAGAGACGGCAATAACTATGGCTACACCTTC.

This rearrangement joins TRBV5-6 to TRBJ2-1; TRBD1 might be the D (5 bases). Germline CDR1 and CDR2: SGHDT and YYEEEE. The CDR3 is 15 residues long. V shed 1 base and J shed 4 bases, with 12 bases lying between them. For the CDR3, the DNA is TGTGCCAGCAGCTTGAGGGGAAACGGATACAATGAGCAGTTCTTC. Its translation is CASSLRGNGYNEQFF.

The V call is TRBV29-1, the J call TRBJ2-2; no clear D gene. Trimming left V 4 bases short and J 5 bases short, with 8 bases between. The CDR3 spans 12 residues. Per germline, CDR1 SQVTM and CDR2 ANQGSEA. The CDR3 coding sequence is TGCAGCGTTGTTTCCGGGACCGGGGAGCTGTTTTTT. This encodes CSVVSGTGELFF.

This rearrangement joins TRBV20-1 to TRBJ1-5; D is uncertain. Germline values: CDR1 DFQATT, CDR2 SNEGSKA (reference sequence). Trimming left V 3 bases short and J 5 bases short, with 17 bases between. The CDR3 covers 15 residues. In nucleotides, the CDR3 is TGCAGTGCTAGCGGTAGTATCCCCACCTATCAGCCCCAGCATTTT. It translates to CSASGSIPTYQPQHF.

V and J are TRBV7-2 and TRBJ2-5; a possible D gene is TRBD1 (6 bases). Deletions cut 1 base from V and 4 bases from J, with 16 bases between. The germline CDR1 and CDR2 sequences are SGHTA and FQGNSA. The CDR3 is 16 residues long. For the CDR3, the DNA is TGTGCCAGCAGCTTAGGTGGCCAGGGGATAGGAGAGACCCAGTACTTC. This gives the protein CASSLGGQGIGETQYF.